One sample yielded the 30 T cell receptor beta chains listed below, sequenced in a study of blood T cell repertoires in COVID-19. TCRdb keeps only in-frame clones here, not all; method: immunoSEQ multiplex PCR. This table has 200,000 to 250,000 clones, 82% appearing once. The sample consisted of peripheral blood. These receptors were collected from a woman of 80 years or more with active or convalescent COVID-19.

This clone appeared once. The rearrangement joins TRBV29-1 to TRBJ2-1; 8 bases are a match to TRBD1. V dropped 7 bases and J dropped 3; count of bases not matched to a gene: 5. The CDR3 covers 13 residues. Germline CDR1 SQVTM, CDR2 ANQGSEA. The CDR3 is CSATTGGYNEQFF. CDR3 sequence (DNA): TGCAGCGCTACCACAGGGGGCTACAATGAGCAGTTCTTC.

The chain uses TRBV7-9 and TRBJ1-2, with D hard to call. This CDR3 is built from 13 residues. The V gene's germline CDR1 is SEHNR and CDR2 FQNEAQ (reference sequence). V lost 1 base and J 5 bases, leaving 8 bases between the germline ends. In DNA form, the CDR3 reads TGTGCCAGCAGCTTAGGTCAGATTTATGGCTACACCTTC. Its translation is CASSLGQIYGYTF.

A few counts support this clone. CDR3 coding DNA: TGTGCCACCAGCGTAAGACAGGGTTCATTCGCTGGCTACACCTTC. Translated: CATSVRQGSFAGYTF. The V call is TRBV15, the J call TRBJ1-2; 7 bases line up with TRBD1. Germline V gives CDR1 LNHNV, CDR2 YYDKDF (reference sequence). With V trimmed by 5 bases and J by 7 bases, 13 bases remained unmatched. This CDR3 is built from 15 residues. Supplemented by reference TRBV15 and TRBJ1-2, the full variable domain reads DAMVIQNPRYQVTQFGKPVTLSCSQTLNHNVMYWYQQKSSQAPKLLFHYYDKDFNNEADTPDNFQSRRPNTSFCFLDIRSPGLGDTAMYLCATSVRQGSFAGYTFGSGTRLTVV.

This chain uses TRBV18 with TRBJ1-3; the match to TRBD1 covers 9 bases. CDR3 length equals 14 residues. After removal of 6 bases from V and 2 bases from J, the junction contained 2 bases not matched to a gene. Germline loops: CDR1 KGHSH, CDR2 LQKENI. The CDR3 spells CASSRQGAGNTIYF. In DNA, the CDR3 is TGTGCCAGCTCGCGACAGGGGGCTGGAAACACCATATATTTT.

This chain links TRBV28 with TRBJ2-5, with TRBD2 as a possible D gene (7 bases). The CDR3 totals 13 residues. CDR1 and CDR2 (germline): MDHEN, SYDVKM. V was pared by 7 bases and J by 5 bases, with 14 bases between. The CDR3 nucleotides are TGTGCCAGCAATATGGGGGGGCGGGAGACCCAGTACTTC. This gives the protein CASNMGGRETQYF.

This chain uses TRBV20-1 with TRBJ1-5; no firm D call. V lost 3 bases to trimming and J lost 2 bases, with 8 bases between them. Germline values: CDR1 DFQATT, CDR2 SNEGSKA (reference sequence). The CDR3 loop spans 13 amino acids. CDR3 nucleotide sequence: TGCAGTGCTAGTAGCCAGGGCAATCAGCCCCAGCATTTT. It yields the protein CSASSQGNQPQHF.

As DNA, the CDR3 is TGTGCCTGGAGTCGACTAGCGGGGCCCGGGGAGCTGTTTTTT. Amino acids: CAWSRLAGPGELFF. J is TRBJ2-2 and V is TRBV30, with 11 bases that match TRBD2. CDR1 GTSNPN and CDR2 SVGIG come from the germline V gene (reference sequence). The CDR3 covers 14 residues. Germline trimming cut 2 bases from V and 6 bases from J; bases unmatched to any gene: 2.

The genes are TRBV9 and TRBJ2-1; TRBD2 is a possible D gene (5 bases). V was clipped by 0 bases and J by 8 bases, with 12 bases between them. The CDR3 loop spans 14 amino acids. In germline, CDR1 is SGDLS, CDR2 YYNGEE. CDR3 region: CASSVVTEGHEQFF. In nucleotides, the CDR3 is TGTGCCAGCAGCGTAGTTACCGAGGGCCATGAGCAGTTCTTC. The whole variable domain, remainder taken from reference TRBV9 and TRBJ2-1, is DSGVTQTPKHLITATGQRVTLRCSPRSGDLSVYWYQQSLDQGLQFLIQYYNGEERAKGNILERFSAQQFPDLHSELNLSSLELGDSALYFCASSVVTEGHEQFFGPGTRLTVL.

The chain employs TRBV2 and TRBJ1-5; D is unresolved. Germline-derived CDR1 and CDR2 are SNHLY and FYNNEI. Trimming cost V 6 bases and J 0 bases, with 12 bases left between them. The CDR3 contains 15 residues. The DNA for the CDR3 is TGTGCCAGCAGAGCGGAGGGTTTTAGCAATCAGCCCCAGCATTTT. As protein: CASRAEGFSNQPQHF.

The CDR3 spells CASRGQGYTEAFF. The CDR3 DNA sequence: TGTGCCAGCAGGGGACAGGGGTACACTGAAGCTTTCTTT. V is TRBV28 and J is TRBJ1-1, with 10 bases aligning to TRBD1. Germline assignment: CDR1 MDHEN and CDR2 SYDVKM. The V segment lost 6 bases and the J segment 3 bases; nucleotides outside the gene matches: 1. CDR3 size: 13 residues.

The chain joins TRBV3-1 (or the pseudogene TRBV3-2) to TRBJ1-4; 10 bases match TRBD1. Germline CDR1 is LGHDT and CDR2 is YNNKEL (reference sequence). There are 15 residues in the CDR3. The V gene end was trimmed by 6 bases and the J gene end by 4 bases; junction bases not matched to a gene: 5. The CDR3 DNA sequence: TGTGCCAGCAGACGGACAGGGGGATTTAATGAAAAACTGTTTTTT. This translates into CASRRTGGFNEKLFF.

This clone occurred a few times. The V gene is TRBV20-1, the J gene TRBJ1-6; TRBD1 agrees at 7 bases. The CDR3 extends over 14 amino acids. CDR1 DFQATT and CDR2 SNEGSKA come from the germline V gene (reference sequence). V shed 3 bases, J shed 7 bases, and the junction held 6 bases outside the gene matches. Here the CDR3 DNA reads TGCAGTGCTAGTGCCGGGACAGAGAATTCACCCCTCCACTTT. As protein: CSASAGTENSPLHF.

The chain joins TRBV18 to TRBJ1-2; 11 positions match TRBD1. Germline CDR1 is KGHSH and CDR2 is LQKENI. The CDR3 consists of 16 residues. V was pared by 0 bases and J by 4 bases, with 4 bases of the junction left unmatched. The CDR3 nucleotides read TGTGCCAGCTCACCACCCGGTGGGACAGGGGGCTATGGCTACACCTTC. It codes for CASSPPGGTGGYGYTF.

This chain joins TRBV3-1 (or the pseudogene TRBV3-2) and TRBJ1-2, with a weak D call TRBD1 (5 bases). The germline V gene encodes CDR1 LGHDT and CDR2 YNNKEL (reference sequence). CDR3 size: 14 residues. Trimming removed 0 bases at V and 3 bases at J, with 8 bases between. The CDR3 sequence is CASSQETAYYGYTF. CDR3 in DNA: TGTGCCAGCAGCCAAGAGACAGCTTACTATGGCTACACCTTC.

The chain carries TRBV7-9 and TRBJ1-1; a possible D gene is TRBD1 (6 bases). The CDR3 is made up of 15 amino acids. CDR1 SEHNR and CDR2 FQNEAQ come from the germline V gene (reference sequence). The V gene lost 5 bases and the J gene lost 5 bases, with 18 bases spanning the gap. As DNA, the CDR3 is TGTGCCAGCAGCCCGGCAGGGGCGGATGAAACTGAAGCTTTCTTT. It yields the protein CASSPAGADETEAFF.

This chain connects TRBV11-2 to TRBJ2-1, with TRBD2 matching over 8 bases. V shed 5 bases and J 4 bases; nucleotides not matched to a gene: 7. Germline-derived CDR1 and CDR2 are SGHAT and FQNNGV. The CDR3 runs to 15 residues. CDR3 sequence: CASSAFAGGYNEQFF. CDR3 DNA: TGTGCCAGCAGCGCATTCGCGGGGGGATACAATGAGCAGTTCTTC.

The V call is TRBV27, the J call TRBJ1-3; possibly TRBD1 for D (6 bases). V lost 4 bases and J 2 bases, leaving 12 bases between the germline ends. The germline V gene encodes CDR1 MNHEY and CDR2 SMNVEV (reference sequence). CDR3 size: 15 residues. The CDR3, as DNA: TGTGCCAGCAGTTCTACAGGGTTTCCTGGAAACACCATATATTTT. As protein: CASSSTGFPGNTIYF.

The V call is TRBV6-1, the J call TRBJ1-6, with no clear D. The V gene lost 1 base and the J gene lost 7 bases, with 14 bases spanning the gap. The CDR3 is 16 residues long. CDR1 and CDR2 (germline): MNHNS, SASEGT. The CDR3 DNA is TGTGCCAGCAGTGAAGTGGCACTGGGAGGCAATTCACCCCTCCACTTT. Amino acids: CASSEVALGGNSPLHF.

V and J are TRBV19 and TRBJ1-4; tentatively, D is TRBD1 (6 bases). CDR1 LNHDA and CDR2 SQIVND come from the germline V gene (reference sequence). The CDR3 sequence is 13 residues long. Deletions cut 3 bases from V and 8 bases from J, with 10 bases between. This CDR3 is CASSIFQGEKLFF. In DNA, the CDR3 is TGTGCCAGTAGTATTTTTCAGGGGGAAAAACTGTTTTTT.

This clone appeared a few times. The chain employs TRBV6-5 and TRBJ2-7, with 10 nucleotides matching TRBD1. The CDR3 sequence is 15 residues long. The trim removed 0 bases at V and 5 bases at J, leaving 4 bases unmatched. Germline values: CDR1 MNHEY, CDR2 SVGAGI. The CDR3 region is CASSYSGTGENEQYF. The CDR3 DNA sequence: TGTGCCAGCAGTTACTCCGGGACAGGGGAAAACGAGCAGTACTTC.

V is TRBV18 and J is TRBJ2-7, with 7 bases aligning to TRBD2. This CDR3 comprises 14 residues. CDR1 KGHSH and CDR2 LQKENI come from the germline V gene. V dropped 1 base and J dropped 0; count of bases not matched to a gene: 0. The CDR3, as DNA: TGTGCCAGCTCACCACGGGGGGGCTCCTACGAGCAGTACTTC. Encoded protein: CASSPRGGSYEQYF.

This clone was recorded a few times. The gene calls are TRBV25-1 and TRBJ1-3; tentatively, D is TRBD1 (6 bases). Germline-derived CDR1 and CDR2 are MGHDK and SYGVNS. V gave up 3 bases and J gave up 7 bases, with 13 bases separating them. The CDR3 extends over 14 amino acids. The CDR3 sequence is CASSDRGNRNTIYF. The DNA of the CDR3 is TGTGCCAGCAGTGACAGGGGCAACCGGAACACCATATATTTT.

The chain couples TRBV3-1 (or the pseudogene TRBV3-2) to TRBJ1-6; the D is unclear. The CDR3 covers 15 residues. The germline V and J ends were trimmed by 0 bases and 6 bases, with 9 bases remaining between them. CDR1 LGHDT and CDR2 YNNKEL come from the germline V gene (reference sequence). The chain's CDR3 is CASSQELQINSPLHF. CDR3 DNA: TGTGCCAGCAGCCAAGAATTACAGATTAATTCACCCCTCCACTTT.

The chain employs TRBV9 and TRBJ2-5; 8 bases line up with TRBD2. CDR1 is SGDLS and CDR2 is YYNGEE in the germline V gene. This CDR3 has 13 residues. Germline trimming cut 2 bases from V and 5 bases from J; bases unmatched to any gene: 2. CDR3 sequence (DNA): TGTGCCAGCAGCGTGACTAGCGCCGAGACCCAGTACTTC. This codes for CASSVTSAETQYF.

The V gene is TRBV19, the J gene TRBJ1-1; a possible D gene is TRBD1 (6 bases). The CDR3 totals 17 residues. Germline V gives CDR1 LNHDA, CDR2 SQIVND (reference sequence). Trimming took 5 bases from V and 1 from J, leaving 20 bases between them. For the CDR3, the DNA is TGTGCCAGTAGTCCCCGGACAGCTCTGACTACGAACACTGAAGCTTTCTTT. This translates into CASSPRTALTTNTEAFF.

The chain links TRBV18 to TRBJ1-3; a weak D match, TRBD1 (6 bases). The CDR3 runs 16 residues. V shed 4 bases and J shed 3 bases, with 16 bases lying between them. Germline CDR1 KGHSH, CDR2 LQKENI. The DNA of the CDR3 is TGTGCCAGCTCACTTCGACAGGCCGTAGGTGGAAACACCATATATTTT. Protein sequence: CASSLRQAVGGNTIYF.

The chain combines TRBV10-3 with TRBJ1-2; 7 bases agree with TRBD1. Trimming removed 0 bases from V and 11 bases from J; junction bases left unmatched: 9. Germline V gene data show CDR1 as ENHRY and CDR2 as SYGVKD. CDR3 length: 14 residues. CDR3 protein: CAISESTGPASYTF. The CDR3 DNA reads as TGTGCCATCAGTGAGTCGACAGGGCCCGCCAGTTACACCTTC.

The chain carries TRBV3-1 (or the pseudogene TRBV3-2) and TRBJ2-3; 8 bases align to TRBD2. V shed 5 bases, J shed 4 bases, and the junction held 14 bases outside the gene matches. The CDR3 extends over 17 amino acids. Germline V CDR1 and CDR2: LGHDT, YNNKEL (reference sequence). The DNA for the CDR3 is TGTGCCAGCAGCAAATACCTAGACGGGAGGGGGGCAGATACGCAGTATTTT. Its translation: CASSKYLDGRGADTQYF.

The rearrangement joins TRBV28 to TRBJ1-2, with 7 bases matching TRBD1. The CDR3 is made up of 14 amino acids. Trimming took 5 bases from V and 8 from J; bases not matched to a gene: 11. CDR1 and CDR2 from the germline V gene are MDHEN and SYDVKM. The DNA of the CDR3 is TGTGCCAGCAGTCCCGTGACAGGGACGATGGGCTACACCTTC. Translating it yields CASSPVTGTMGYTF.

The chain employs TRBV5-1 and TRBJ1-3, with TRBD1 matching over 9 bases. Germline V gene data show CDR1 as SGHRS and CDR2 as YFSETQ. V lost 7 bases, J lost 3 bases, and 5 bases stayed unmatched. CDR3 length: 14 residues. The CDR3 spells CASRGQGGGNTIYF. The DNA for the CDR3 is TGCGCCAGCCGGGGACAGGGAGGTGGAAACACCATATATTTT.